Listed below are T cell receptor beta chains from one sample, sequenced in a study of CD8 T cells in ankylosing spondylitis. TCRdb independently ran MiXCR on the 5' RACE reads; one entry per CDR3 protein. The table records just under 550,000 distinct CDR3 sequences, roughly 13% of them present only once. Input material: blood, either unsorted or a sorted T cell fraction (not recorded which). Receptors originate from a male donor with ankylosing spondylitis. Each CDR3 is given with its conserved first and last residue. Fields, in order: clone size, V gene, J gene, D gene, CDR3 protein, CDR3 DNA. D genes are given only for firm matches. Where a row states a size, it is once, few, many or the class of an expanded clone; other rows omit it.

few	TRBV11-3	TRBJ2-3	TRBD2	CASSPIAGGPGTDTQYF	TGTGCCAGCAGCCCCATAGCGGGAGGGCCGGGGACAGATACGCAGTATTTT
.	TRBV7-8	TRBJ2-1	TRBD2	CASSAGTGGLQFF	TGTGCCAGCAGCGCCGGGACCGGGGGGTTGCAGTTCTTC
few	TRBV25-1	TRBJ2-1	.	CASVPPGIGMVEQFF	TGTGCCAGTGTCCCCCCGGGGATCGGCATGGTTGAGCAGTTCTTC
.	TRBV7-7	TRBJ2-1	TRBD1	CASSPDRGHEQFF	TGTGCCAGCAGCCCCGACAGGGGACATGAGCAGTTCTTC
few	TRBV4-2	TRBJ2-3	TRBD2	CASSQDEGAGGGSTDTQYF	TGTGCCAGCAGCCAAGATGAGGGAGCGGGAGGGGGAAGCACAGATACGCAGTATTTT
.	TRBV15	TRBJ2-7	.	CATSPPASAGSYEQYF	TGTGCCACCAGCCCCCCCGCCTCCGCGGGGTCCTACGAGCAGTACTTC
few	TRBV4-2	TRBJ2-1	TRBD2	CASSQDFPRGSSGSMNEQFF	TGTGCCAGCAGCCAAGATTTCCCCCGAGGATCTAGCGGGAGTATGAATGAGCAGTTCTTC
.	TRBV3-1	TRBJ2-5	.	CASTLDRAGVGETQYF	TGTGCCAGCACTCTCGATCGGGCAGGGGTGGGAGAGACCCAGTACTTC
.	TRBV6-4	TRBJ2-5	TRBD1	CASSAETGGQETQYF	TGTGCCAGCAGTGCTGAGACAGGGGGTCAAGAGACCCAGTACTTC
.	TRBV5-1	TRBJ2-1	.	CATRVSSGANEQFF	TGCGCCACCAGAGTGAGTTCGGGGGCAAATGAGCAGTTCTTC
.	TRBV5-1	TRBJ2-1	.	CASSLGLNSYNEQFF	TGCGCCAGCAGCTTGGGGTTAAATTCCTACAATGAGCAGTTCTTC
few	TRBV3-1	TRBJ2-7	.	CASSQDTSSGQYF	TGTGCCAGCAGCCAAGATACAAGTTCGGGGCAGTACTTC
.	TRBV12-3/TRBV12-4	TRBJ2-1	.	CASRNGQGIPNEQFF	TGTGCCAGCAGAAATGGGCAGGGTATACCTAATGAGCAGTTCTTC
few	TRBV29-1	TRBJ2-7	TRBD2	CSVGWTSGSYEQYF	TGCAGCGTTGGATGGACTAGCGGATCCTACGAGCAGTACTTC
.	TRBV5-1	TRBJ2-3	.	CASSPQVTDTQYF	TGCGCCAGCAGCCCGCAGGTGACAGATACGCAGTATTTT
many	TRBV5-5	TRBJ2-2	.	CASSSPGNTGELFF	TGTGCCAGCAGTTCCCCCGGGAACACCGGGGAGCTGTTTTTT
few	TRBV3-1	TRBJ1-1	TRBD1	CASSPVTGGYTEAFF	TGTGCCAGCTCGCCGGTCACAGGGGGGTACACTGAAGCTTTCTTT
.	TRBV20-1	TRBJ2-7	.	CSASGSPTYEQYF	TGCAGTGCTAGCGGGAGCCCCACCTACGAGCAGTACTTC
.	TRBV12-3/TRBV12-4	TRBJ1-1	.	CASSRASDRLEAFF	TGTGCCAGCAGTCGGGCGTCGGATCGTCTTGAAGCTTTCTTT
many	TRBV3-1	TRBJ2-1	.	CASSQVGGREQFF	TGTGCCAGCAGCCAAGTGGGGGGGCGTGAGCAGTTCTTC
.	TRBV20-1	TRBJ2-3	TRBD2	CSAGRLAVSTDTQYF	TGCAGTGCCGGTCGGCTAGCGGTTAGCACAGATACGCAGTATTTT
few	TRBV11-2	TRBJ2-7	.	CASNIDPKERQYF	TGTGCCAGCAACATAGATCCCAAGGAACGGCAGTACTTC
many	TRBV9	TRBJ1-3	.	CASSVAYSSGNTIYF	TGTGCCAGCAGCGTAGCGTACAGCTCTGGAAACACCATATATTTT
few	TRBV7-2	TRBJ2-1	.	CASSPGTAPVGEQFF	TGTGCCAGCAGCCCCGGGACCGCCCCCGTTGGGGAGCAGTTCTTC
few	TRBV24-1	TRBJ2-2	.	CATSDFDSNTGELFF	TGTGCCACCAGTGATTTCGACAGCAACACCGGGGAGCTGTTTTTT
.	TRBV12-3/TRBV12-4	TRBJ2-5	TRBD1	CASSERGGWETQYF	TGTGCCAGCAGCGAAAGAGGGGGCTGGGAGACCCAGTACTTC
few	TRBV3-1	TRBJ1-4	.	CASSQDTVSNEKLFF	TGTGCCAGCAGCCAAGATACCGTGTCTAATGAAAAACTGTTTTTT
few	TRBV14	TRBJ2-7	.	CASSQQGTYGEQYF	TGTGCCAGCAGCCAACAGGGAACCTACGGCGAGCAGTACTTC
.	TRBV27	TRBJ2-7	.	CASSLGLKYAYEQYF	TGTGCCAGCAGTTTAGGCCTAAAGTACGCCTACGAGCAGTACTTC
few	TRBV7-2	TRBJ2-3	.	CASSFQADPSTDTQYF	TGTGCCAGCAGCTTTCAGGCAGATCCTAGCACAGATACGCAGTATTTT
.	TRBV7-6	TRBJ2-3	TRBD2	CASSSDRPELAGVSHDTQYF	TGTGCCAGCAGCTCGGACAGACCGGAACTAGCGGGAGTAAGCCATGATACGCAGTATTTT
few	TRBV7-2	TRBJ2-2	.	CASSLQGRVDTGELFF	TGTGCCAGCAGCTTACAGGGTAGAGTAGACACCGGGGAGCTGTTTTTT
.	TRBV5-1	TRBJ2-1	.	CASSLGGQDNEQFF	TGCGCCAGCAGCTTAGGAGGGCAAGACAATGAGCAGTTCTTC
.	TRBV19	TRBJ1-2	TRBD1	CASSPTGQGPYGYTF	TGTGCCAGTAGCCCTACCGGACAGGGCCCCTATGGCTACACCTTC
few	TRBV11-3	TRBJ2-1	TRBD2	CASSSGPSYNEQFF	TGTGCCAGCTCTAGCGGCCCGTCCTACAATGAGCAGTTCTTC
.	TRBV20-1	TRBJ1-1	TRBD1	CSAIRPGQGVEAFF	TGCAGTGCTATCAGACCGGGACAGGGGGTTGAAGCTTTCTTT
few	TRBV10-2	TRBJ2-5	TRBD2	CASSATSGRKETQYF	TGCGCCAGCAGTGCGACTAGCGGGAGGAAGGAGACCCAGTACTTC
.	TRBV10-1	TRBJ2-7	.	CASSEVQDSSFYEQYF	TGCGCCAGCAGTGAAGTTCAGGACAGCTCTTTTTACGAGCAGTACTTC
few	TRBV29-1	TRBJ1-2	TRBD1	CSVDLRGRSGYTF	TGCAGCGTTGATCTCAGGGGGCGGTCGGGCTACACCTTC
.	TRBV5-1	TRBJ1-6	.	CASSPRGTENSPLHF	TGCGCCAGCAGCCCCCGAGGGACGGAGAATTCACCCCTCCACTTT
.	TRBV11-3	TRBJ2-1	.	CASSQHEGFNEQFF	TGTGCCAGCAGCCAACACGAAGGATTCAATGAGCAGTTCTTC
few	TRBV4-1	TRBJ2-2	.	CASSQDYPQTGELFF	TGCGCCAGCAGCCAAGATTACCCTCAAACCGGGGAGCTGTTTTTT
.	TRBV7-9	TRBJ1-1	.	CASSLTGLRNTEAFF	TGTGCCAGCAGCTTAACTGGGCTGAGGAACACTGAAGCTTTCTTT
few	TRBV10-3	TRBJ2-5	.	CAISESSAQEKTQYF	TGTGCCATCAGTGAGTCGAGTGCCCAGGAGAAGACCCAGTACTTC
.	TRBV20-1	TRBJ2-1	.	CSASPGDLGQFF	TGCAGTGCTAGCCCAGGGGATCTTGGGCAGTTCTTC
few	TRBV6-1	TRBJ1-2	TRBD1	CASSEGTGVNYGYTF	TGTGCCAGCAGTGAAGGGACAGGGGTTAACTATGGCTACACCTTC
.	TRBV6-1	TRBJ1-2	.	CASRPAGNYGYTF	TGTGCCAGCAGGCCCGCAGGGAACTATGGCTACACCTTC
.	TRBV12-3/TRBV12-4	TRBJ2-3	.	CASSFTGTQYF	TGTGCCAGCAGTTTTACGGGTACGCAGTATTTT
few	TRBV12-3/TRBV12-4	TRBJ2-3	.	CASSRTSSTDTQYF	TGTGCCAGCAGCCGGACTTCTAGCACAGATACGCAGTATTTT